This entry concerns a single T cell receptor (beta chain). Its target is unknown. This entry belongs to a study of cytomegalovirus exposure and HLA in healthy donors. The germline CDR1 and CDR2 sequences are SGHRS and YFSETQ. This CDR3 has 14 residues. Trimming pared 0 bases from V and 2 bases from J, leaving 9 bases between. PCR amplification relied on 60 Vbeta primers (plus 13 Jbeta primers). Clones were read by immunoSEQ multiplex PCR, and TCRdb kept only the in-frame ones, dropping some. The data hold some 160,000 clones, with 65% to 90% observed a single time. Overall study results and limits: Investigators reported approximately 150 TCR beta chains as tied to cytomegalovirus.

The receptor was derived from a middle-aged man in good health and CMV-seropositive. The material sequenced was PBMCs. The chain has TRBV5-1 and TRBJ2-7; tentatively, D is TRBD1 (5 bases). The CDR3 DNA is TGCGCCAGCAGCTTGGGATGGGGCACCTACGAGCAGTACGTC. Encoded protein: CASSLGWGTYEQYV.